This T cell receptor (beta chain) was sequenced in a study of blood T cell repertoires in COVID-19. Study in general: From T cells, B-cell-depleted T cells, or PBMCs came the material, which was cDNA or gDNA.

Authors' processing steps: Estimation of nucleated cell counts relied on the amplification of reference gene primers. Measured with immunoSEQ multiplex PCR; TCRdb has only the in-frame clones, and not every one. The V and J calls and the clone size are those of that table, but D and trimming were determined from the DNA. Altogether more than 150,000 clones are present, 79% being singletons, with the ten largest covering 15% to 20%. Germline assignment: CDR1 LGHNA and CDR2 YSLEER. The CDR3 extends over 17 amino acids. The germline V and J ends were trimmed by 1 base and 6 bases, with 20 bases remaining between them.

The material sequenced was peripheral blood. This receptor was obtained from a man between 60 and 75 years old with active or convalescent COVID-19. This chain joins TRBV4-3 and TRBJ2-3, with D possibly being TRBD1 (5 bases). The CDR3 region has the DNA TGCGCCAGCAGCCAAGTCGTAGGCGGTTCAGGGATGGATACGCAGTATTTT. Translated, it gives CASSQVVGGSGMDTQYF.